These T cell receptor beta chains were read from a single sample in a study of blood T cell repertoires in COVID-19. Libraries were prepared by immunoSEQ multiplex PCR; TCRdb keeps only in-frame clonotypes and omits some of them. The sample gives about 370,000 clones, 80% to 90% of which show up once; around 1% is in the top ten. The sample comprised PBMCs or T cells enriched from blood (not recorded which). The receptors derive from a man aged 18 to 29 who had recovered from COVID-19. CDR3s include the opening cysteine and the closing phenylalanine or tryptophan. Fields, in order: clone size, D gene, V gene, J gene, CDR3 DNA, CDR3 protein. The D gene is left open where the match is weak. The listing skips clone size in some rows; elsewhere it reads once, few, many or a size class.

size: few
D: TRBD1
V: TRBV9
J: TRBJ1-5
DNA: TGTGCCAGCATCGCATACCGGGACAGCGTGAGACTACCACAAAAGTATAGCAATCAGCCCCAGCATTTT
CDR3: CASIAYRDSVRLPQKYSNQPQHF

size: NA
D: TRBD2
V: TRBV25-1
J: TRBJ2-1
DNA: TGTGCCAGCAGTGAATCAACGGGAGGGGCCCACAATGAGCAGTTCTTC
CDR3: CASSESTGGAHNEQFF

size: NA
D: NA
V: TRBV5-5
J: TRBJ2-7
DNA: TGTGCCAGCAGCTTCGAAATTGCCAGAACCTACGAGCAGTACTTC
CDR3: CASSFEIARTYEQYF

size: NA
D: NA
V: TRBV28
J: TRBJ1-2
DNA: TGTGCCAGCAGTTTTGGAAGAGGTGGCTACACCTTC
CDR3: CASSFGRGGYTF

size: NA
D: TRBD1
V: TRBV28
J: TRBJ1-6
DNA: TGTGCCAGCAGGCCACCGGGACAGGGAGCTTCACCCCTCCACTTT
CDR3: CASRPPGQGASPLHF

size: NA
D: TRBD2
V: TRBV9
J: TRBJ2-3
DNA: TGTGCCAGCAGCGCCGTACGCCGAAGTCTAGCGGGAGAAGGTGGTACGCAGTATTTT
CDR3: CASSAVRRSLAGEGGTQYF

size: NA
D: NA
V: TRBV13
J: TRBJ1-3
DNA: TGTGCCAGCAGCTTTTTTCCGGAGCGGAGCTCTGGAAACACCATATATTTT
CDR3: CASSFFPERSSGNTIYF

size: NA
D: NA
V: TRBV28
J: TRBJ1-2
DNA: TGTGCCAGCAGGACTTTATTGGGTGGCTACACCTTC
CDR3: CASRTLLGGYTF

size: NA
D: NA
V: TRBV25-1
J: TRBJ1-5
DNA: TGTGCCAGCAGTGAGACAGGACTGAATCAGCCCCAGCATTTT
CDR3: CASSETGLNQPQHF

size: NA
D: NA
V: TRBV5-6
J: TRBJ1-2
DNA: TGTGCCAGCCTTATCGTTGGAGGAAACTATGGCTACACCTTC
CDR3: CASLIVGGNYGYTF

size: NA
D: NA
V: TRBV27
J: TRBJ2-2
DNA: TGTGCCAGCAGTTTAGCGTACGGCGGGGAGCTGTTTTTT
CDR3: CASSLAYGGELFF

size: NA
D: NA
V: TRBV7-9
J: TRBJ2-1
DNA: TGTGCCAGCAGCTTAGCCGGACTGCTATCCTACAATGAGCAGTTCTTC
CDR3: CASSLAGLLSYNEQFF

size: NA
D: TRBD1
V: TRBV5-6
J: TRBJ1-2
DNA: TGTGCCAGCACTCCCGGGACAGTCTATGGCTACACCTTC
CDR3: CASTPGTVYGYTF

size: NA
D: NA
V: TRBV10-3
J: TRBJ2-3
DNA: TGTGCCATCGGGCGGGGCTCGGAACTTAGCCCAGATACGCAGTATTTT
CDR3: CAIGRGSELSPDTQYF

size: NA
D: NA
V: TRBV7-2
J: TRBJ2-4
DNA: TGTGCCAGCAGCTTAGGCGTAAACACAGGGAACATTCAGTACTTC
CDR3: CASSLGVNTGNIQYF

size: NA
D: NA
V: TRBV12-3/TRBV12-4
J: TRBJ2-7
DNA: TGTGCCAGCAGTTTAAACAAACCCGAGCAGTACTTC
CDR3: CASSLNKPEQYF

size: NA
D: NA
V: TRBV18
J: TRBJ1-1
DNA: TGTGCCAGCTCACCCAGGGTCATGAACACTGAAGCTTTCTTT
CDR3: CASSPRVMNTEAFF

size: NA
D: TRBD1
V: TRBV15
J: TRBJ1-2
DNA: TGTGCCACCAGCAGAGCAGGGGGATGGGACTATGGCTACACCTTC
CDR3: CATSRAGGWDYGYTF

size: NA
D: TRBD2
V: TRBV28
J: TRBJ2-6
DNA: TGTGCCAGCAGTTTTTCTTACCACGGGGGGACTTCTGGGGCCAACGTCCTGACTTTC
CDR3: CASSFSYHGGTSGANVLTF

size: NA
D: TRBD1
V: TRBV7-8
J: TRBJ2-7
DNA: TGTGCCAGCAGCTCCCAAACAGGGGCCCCAGTAGCCGAGCAGTACTTC
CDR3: CASSSQTGAPVAEQYF

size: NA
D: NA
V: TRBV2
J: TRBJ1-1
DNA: TGTGCCAGCAGTGGCCCGACAGGAGTCACTGAAGCTTTCTTT
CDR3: CASSGPTGVTEAFF

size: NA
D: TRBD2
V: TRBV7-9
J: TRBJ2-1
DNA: TGTGCCAGCAGCCCGGCGGGGGACTACAATGAGCAGTTCTTC
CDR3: CASSPAGDYNEQFF

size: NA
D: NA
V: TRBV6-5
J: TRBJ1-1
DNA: TGTGCCAGCAGCCTTGGGGCAGTCAACACTGAAGCTTTCTTT
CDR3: CASSLGAVNTEAFF

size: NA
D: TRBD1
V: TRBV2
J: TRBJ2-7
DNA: TGTGCCAGCGTTGGGGACAGATACGAGCAGTACTTC
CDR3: CASVGDRYEQYF

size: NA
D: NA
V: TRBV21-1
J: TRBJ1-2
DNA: TGTGCCAGCAGCAAAAGGGGAAGGTGCGGACCTATATCGTGGTCGGGTGGCTACACCTTC
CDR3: CASSKRGRCGPISWSGGYTF

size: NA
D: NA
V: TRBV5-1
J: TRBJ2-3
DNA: TGCGCCAGTTCCAGTGTCGCGGGGACCGCAGATACGCAGTATTTT
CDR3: CASSSVAGTADTQYF

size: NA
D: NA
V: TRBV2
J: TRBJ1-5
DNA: TGTGCCAGCAGATACAATCAGCCCCAGCATTTT
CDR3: CASRYNQPQHF

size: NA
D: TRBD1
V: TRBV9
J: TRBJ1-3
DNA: TGTGCCAGCAGCACACACCAGTGGGGACAGGGCGGTGGAAACACCATATATTTT
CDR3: CASSTHQWGQGGGNTIYF

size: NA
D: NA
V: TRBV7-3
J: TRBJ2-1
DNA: TGTGCCAGCAGCTCGACTACTACGTTAGGATACAATGAGCAGTTCTTC
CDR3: CASSSTTTLGYNEQFF

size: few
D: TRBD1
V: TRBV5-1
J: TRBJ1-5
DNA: TGCGCCAGCAGCACAGGACAGGCGAATCAGCCCCAGCATTTT
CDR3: CASSTGQANQPQHF

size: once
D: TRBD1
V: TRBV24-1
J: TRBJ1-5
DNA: TGTGCCACCAGTGACCCAGGACAGGGGGGCAATCAGCCCCAGCATTTT
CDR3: CATSDPGQGGNQPQHF

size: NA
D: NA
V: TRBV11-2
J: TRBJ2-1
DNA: TGTGCCAGCAGCCCGAACCGGGGTCACAATGAGCAGTTCTTC
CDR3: CASSPNRGHNEQFF

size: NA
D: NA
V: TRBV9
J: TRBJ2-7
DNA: TGTGCCAGCAGCGTAGATGAGGGAGGCTACGAGCAGTACTTC
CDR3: CASSVDEGGYEQYF

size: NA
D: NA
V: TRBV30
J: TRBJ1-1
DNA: TGTGCCTGGACAGGGTCCCCGAACACTGAAGCTTTCTTT
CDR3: CAWTGSPNTEAFF

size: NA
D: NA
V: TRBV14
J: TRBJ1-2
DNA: TGTGCCAGCAGCCAAGATGGTGGACGGAGGAACTATGGCTACACCTTC
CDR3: CASSQDGGRRNYGYTF

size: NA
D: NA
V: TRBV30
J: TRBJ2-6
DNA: TGTGCCTGGAGTGGGAGCAGCTCTGGGGCCAACGTCCTGACTTTC
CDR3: CAWSGSSSGANVLTF